The clone carrying this T cell receptor beta chain was detected ten times or more. This CDR3 is built from 15 residues. Germline CDR1 and CDR2: MNHNS and SASEGT. Trimming pared 4 bases from V and 6 bases from J, leaving 19 bases between. Template material for amplifying TCR beta CDR3 regions consisted of RNA transcripts. The primer set for the first-round RT-PCR of the TCR CDR3 was HTBI. TCRdb ran MiXCR on the multiplex PCR reads and lists one entry per CDR3 protein. The sample yields 350,000 or so distinct CDR3 sequences, roughly 20% seen once. The cohort's ophthalmopathy patients, a group with duration under 3 months, had a Clinical Activity Score of at least 3 and a NOSPECS grade of at least 4. These data come from a study of T cells in Graves' hyperthyroidism and ophthalmopathy.

Sequencing was done on a sample of blood. The chain is built from TRBV6-1 and TRBJ2-7, with D tentatively TRBD1 (5 bases). This receptor was taken from a woman aged 40 to 50 with Graves' ophthalmopathy. The CDR3 region is CASSGRQLPVGEQYF. Here the CDR3 DNA reads TGTGCCAGCAGTGGAAGACAGTTACCGGTAGGCGAGCAGTACTTC.